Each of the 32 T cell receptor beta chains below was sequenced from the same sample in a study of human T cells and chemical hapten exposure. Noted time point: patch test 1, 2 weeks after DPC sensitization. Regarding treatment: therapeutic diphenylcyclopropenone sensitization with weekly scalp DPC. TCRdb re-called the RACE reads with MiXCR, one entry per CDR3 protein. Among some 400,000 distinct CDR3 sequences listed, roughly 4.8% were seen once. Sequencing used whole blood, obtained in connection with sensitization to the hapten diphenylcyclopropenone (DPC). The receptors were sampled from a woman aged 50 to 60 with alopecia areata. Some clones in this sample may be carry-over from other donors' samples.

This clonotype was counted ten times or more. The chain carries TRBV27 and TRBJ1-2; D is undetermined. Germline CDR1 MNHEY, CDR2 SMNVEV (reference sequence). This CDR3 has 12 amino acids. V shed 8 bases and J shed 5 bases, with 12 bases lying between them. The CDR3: CASRNTGYGYTF. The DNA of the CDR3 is TGTGCCAGCCGGAATACGGGGTATGGCTACACCTTC.

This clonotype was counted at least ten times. The CDR3 DNA sequence: TGCGCCAGCAGCCCGGGAAGAACTAATGAAAAACTGTTTTTT. Protein product: CASSPGRTNEKLFF. The chain uses TRBV5-1 and TRBJ1-4; the D is unclear. The CDR3 is made up of 14 amino acids. The germline gives CDR1 SGHRS, CDR2 YFSETQ. The ends were cut back, 4 bases at V and 1 base at J, with 8 bases in the middle.

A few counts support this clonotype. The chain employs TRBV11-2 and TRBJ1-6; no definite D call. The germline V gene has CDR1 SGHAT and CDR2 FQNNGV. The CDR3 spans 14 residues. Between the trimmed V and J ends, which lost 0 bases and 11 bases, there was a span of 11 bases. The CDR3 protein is CASSLEQAGAPLHF. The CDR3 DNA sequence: TGTGCCAGCAGCTTAGAACAAGCGGGAGCACCCCTCCACTTT.

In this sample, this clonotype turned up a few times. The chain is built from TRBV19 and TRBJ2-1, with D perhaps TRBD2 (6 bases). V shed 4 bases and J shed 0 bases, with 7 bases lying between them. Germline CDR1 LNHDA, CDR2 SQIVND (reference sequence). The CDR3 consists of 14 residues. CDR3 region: CASSRGDSYNEQFF. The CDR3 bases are TGTGCCAGTAGTAGGGGGGACTCCTACAATGAGCAGTTCTTC.

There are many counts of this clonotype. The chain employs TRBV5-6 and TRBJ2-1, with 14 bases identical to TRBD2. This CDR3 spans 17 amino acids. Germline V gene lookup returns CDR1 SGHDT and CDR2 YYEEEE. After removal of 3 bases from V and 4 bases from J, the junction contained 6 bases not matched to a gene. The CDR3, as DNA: TGTGCCAGCAGCTCCGGGACTAGCGGGAGACTTTACAATGAGCAGTTCTTC. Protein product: CASSSGTSGRLYNEQFF.

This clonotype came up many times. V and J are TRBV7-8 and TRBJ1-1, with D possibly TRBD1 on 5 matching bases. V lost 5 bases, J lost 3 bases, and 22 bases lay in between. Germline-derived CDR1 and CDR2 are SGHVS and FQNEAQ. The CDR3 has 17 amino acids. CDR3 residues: CASSPQRGRKRDTEAFF. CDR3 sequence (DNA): TGTGCCAGCAGCCCACAGCGGGGCCGAAAACGGGACACTGAAGCTTTCTTT.

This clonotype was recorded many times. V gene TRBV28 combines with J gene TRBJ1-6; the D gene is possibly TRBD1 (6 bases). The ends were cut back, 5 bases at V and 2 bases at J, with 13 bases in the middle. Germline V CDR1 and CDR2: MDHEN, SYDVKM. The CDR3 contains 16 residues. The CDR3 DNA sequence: TGTGCCAGCAGTCCCGTGGGGGCAACCTATAATTCACCCCTCCACTTT. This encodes CASSPVGATYNSPLHF.

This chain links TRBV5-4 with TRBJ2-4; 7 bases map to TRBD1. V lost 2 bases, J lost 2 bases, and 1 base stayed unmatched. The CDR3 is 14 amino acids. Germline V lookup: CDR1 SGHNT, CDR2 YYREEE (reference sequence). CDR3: CASSLQGTKNIQYF. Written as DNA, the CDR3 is TGTGCCAGCAGCTTACAGGGGACCAAAAACATTCAGTACTTC.

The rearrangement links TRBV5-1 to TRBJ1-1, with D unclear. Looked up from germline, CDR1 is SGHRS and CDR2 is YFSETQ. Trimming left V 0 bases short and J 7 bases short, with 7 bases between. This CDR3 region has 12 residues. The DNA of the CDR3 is TGCGCCAGCAGCTTGGGAGGCCTTGAAGCTTTCTTT. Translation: CASSLGGLEAFF.

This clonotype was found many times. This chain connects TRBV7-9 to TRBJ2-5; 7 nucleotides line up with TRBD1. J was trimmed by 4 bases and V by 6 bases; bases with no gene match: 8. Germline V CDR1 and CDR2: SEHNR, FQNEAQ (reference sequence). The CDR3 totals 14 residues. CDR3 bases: TGTGCCAGCAGAGCCGGACAGGACCGAGAGACCCAGTACTTC. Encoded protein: CASRAGQDRETQYF.

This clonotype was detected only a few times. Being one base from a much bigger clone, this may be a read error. The CDR3 region has the DNA TGTGCCAGCAGATCCGGGACAGTGAACACCGGGGAGCTGTTTTTT. Its protein product is CASRSGTVNTGELFF. The V and J genes are TRBV12-3 or TRBV12-4 and TRBJ2-2; 7 bases match TRBD1. V lost 6 bases, J lost 1 base, and 5 bases stayed unmatched. This CDR3 spans 15 amino acids.

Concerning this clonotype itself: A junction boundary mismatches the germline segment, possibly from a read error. The CDR3 protein is CAGSQATVGGKANVLTF. The CDR3 nucleotides are TGTGCCGGCAGCCAGGCTACGGTGGGGGGTAAGGCCAACGTCCTGACTTTC. This chain joins TRBV3-1 and TRBJ2-6; the D gene is possibly TRBD2 (6 bases). Per germline, CDR1 LGHDT and CDR2 YNNKEL (reference sequence). The CDR3 spans 17 residues.

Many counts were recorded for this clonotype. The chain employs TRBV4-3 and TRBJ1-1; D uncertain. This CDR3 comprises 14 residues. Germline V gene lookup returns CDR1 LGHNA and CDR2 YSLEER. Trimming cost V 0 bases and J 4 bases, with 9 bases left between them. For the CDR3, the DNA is TGCGCCAGCAGCCAAGAATTAGGTTTCACTGAAGCTTTCTTT. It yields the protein CASSQELGFTEAFF.

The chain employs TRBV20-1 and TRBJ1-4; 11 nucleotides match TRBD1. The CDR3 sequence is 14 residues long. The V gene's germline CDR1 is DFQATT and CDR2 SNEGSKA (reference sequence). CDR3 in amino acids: CSPPGTGGMSKLFF. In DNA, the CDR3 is TGCAGCCCTCCAGGGACAGGGGGAATGAGTAAACTGTTTTTT.

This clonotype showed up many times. The CDR3 DNA is TGTGCCAGCATCCCGGACAGGGGAACCTACGAGCAGTACTTC. Protein sequence: CASIPDRGTYEQYF. The chain is built from TRBV6-1 and TRBJ2-7; 9 positions agree with TRBD1. Germline V lookup: CDR1 MNHNS, CDR2 SASEGT. V shed 7 bases and J 2 bases; nucleotides not matched to a gene: 6. The CDR3 is 14 amino acids.

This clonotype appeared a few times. CDR3 loop: CATSASGSWDEQFF. CDR3 in DNA: TGTGCCACCAGTGCTAGCGGGAGTTGGGATGAGCAGTTCTTC. V and J are TRBV24-1 and TRBJ2-1, with 10 bases aligning to TRBD2. Germline CDR1 and CDR2: KGHDR and SFDVKD. J was trimmed by 8 bases and V by 5 bases; bases with no gene match: 5. The CDR3 contains 14 residues.

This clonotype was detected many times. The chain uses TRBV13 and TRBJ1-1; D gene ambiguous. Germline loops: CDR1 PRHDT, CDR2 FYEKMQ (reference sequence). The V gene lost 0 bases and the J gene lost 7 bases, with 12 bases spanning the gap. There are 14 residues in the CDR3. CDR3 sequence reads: CASSLGVTGDEAFF. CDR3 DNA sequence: TGTGCCAGCAGCTTAGGGGTAACCGGGGATGAAGCTTTCTTT.

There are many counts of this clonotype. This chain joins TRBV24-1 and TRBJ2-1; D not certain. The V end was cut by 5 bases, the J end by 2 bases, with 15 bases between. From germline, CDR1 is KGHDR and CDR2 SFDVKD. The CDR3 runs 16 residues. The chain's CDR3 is CATSGSDPQAYNEQFF. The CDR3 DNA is TGTGCCACCAGTGGTTCGGACCCCCAAGCCTACAATGAGCAGTTCTTC.

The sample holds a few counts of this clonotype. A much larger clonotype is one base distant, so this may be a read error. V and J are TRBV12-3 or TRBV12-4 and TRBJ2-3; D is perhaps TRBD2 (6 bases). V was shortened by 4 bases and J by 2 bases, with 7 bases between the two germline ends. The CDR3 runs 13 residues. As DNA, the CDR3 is TGTGCCAGCAGTTGGGGGGTCACAGATACGCAGTATTTT. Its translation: CASSWGVTDTQYF.

The CDR3 region has the DNA TGTGCCAGCAGCCCCAGAGGACAGGGTGGATACGAGCAGTACTTC. Protein sequence: CASSPRGQGGYEQYF. The J gene is TRBJ2-7, the V gene TRBV5-5, with 8 nucleotides matching TRBD1. The V and J ends lost 4 bases and 4 bases, in that order; junction bases with no gene match: 10. This CDR3 is 15 amino acids long. In germline, CDR1 is SGHKS, CDR2 YYEKEE (reference sequence).

The CDR3 sequence is CASSFDYGYTF. The CDR3 nucleotides are TGTGCCAGCAGCTTCGACTATGGCTACACCTTC. This chain links TRBV7-2 with TRBJ1-2; D is uncertain. V was trimmed by 3 bases and J by 3 bases, leaving 2 bases between them. CDR3 length: 11 residues. Germline loops: CDR1 SGHTA, CDR2 FQGNSA.

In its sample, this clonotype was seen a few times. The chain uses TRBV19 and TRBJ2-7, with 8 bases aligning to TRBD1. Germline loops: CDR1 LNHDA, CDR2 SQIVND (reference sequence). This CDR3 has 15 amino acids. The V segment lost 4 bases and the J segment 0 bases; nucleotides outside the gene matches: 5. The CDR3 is CASSRQGTHSYEQYF. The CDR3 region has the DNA TGTGCCAGTAGTAGACAGGGGACGCACTCCTACGAGCAGTACTTC.

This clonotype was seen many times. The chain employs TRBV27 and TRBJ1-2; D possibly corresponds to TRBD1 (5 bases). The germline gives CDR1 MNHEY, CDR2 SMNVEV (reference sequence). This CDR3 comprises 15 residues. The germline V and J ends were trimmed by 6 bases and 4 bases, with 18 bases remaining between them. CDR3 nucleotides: TGTGCCAGCAGCATATACGGCTGGGGGGGCTATGGCTACACCTTC. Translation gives CASSIYGWGGYGYTF.

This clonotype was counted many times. Here the CDR3 reads CASSPRTLGNEKLFF. CDR3 coding DNA: TGTGCCAGCAGTCCCCGGACACTTGGAAATGAAAAACTGTTTTTT. The V and J genes are TRBV28 and TRBJ1-4; weak D call: TRBD1 (5 bases). Germline loops: CDR1 MDHEN, CDR2 SYDVKM. The CDR3 extends over 15 amino acids. The ends were cut back, 5 bases at V and 5 bases at J, with 15 bases in the middle. Based on the CDR3 plus reference TRBV28 and TRBJ1-4, the full variable domain is DVKVTQSSRYLVKRTGEKVFLECVQDMDHENMFWYRQDPGLGLRLIYFSYDVKMKEKGDIPEGYSVSREKKERFSLILESASTNQTSMYLCASSPRTLGNEKLFFGSGTQLSVL.

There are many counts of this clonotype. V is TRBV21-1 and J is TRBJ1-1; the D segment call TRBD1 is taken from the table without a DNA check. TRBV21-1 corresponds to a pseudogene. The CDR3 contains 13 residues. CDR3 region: CASSKFRDRGAFF. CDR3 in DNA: TGTGCCAGCAGCAAATTTAGGGACAGGGGGGCTTTCTTT.

The CDR3 DNA is TGCAGTGCTAGAGTAAGGGACTCCCAAGAGACCCAGTACTTC. This translates into CSARVRDSQETQYF. The chain uses TRBV20-1 and TRBJ2-5; a weak D match, TRBD2 (6 bases). V was pared by 1 base and J by 1 base, with 10 bases between. Germline V CDR1 and CDR2: DFQATT, SNEGSKA (reference sequence). The CDR3 spans 14 residues.

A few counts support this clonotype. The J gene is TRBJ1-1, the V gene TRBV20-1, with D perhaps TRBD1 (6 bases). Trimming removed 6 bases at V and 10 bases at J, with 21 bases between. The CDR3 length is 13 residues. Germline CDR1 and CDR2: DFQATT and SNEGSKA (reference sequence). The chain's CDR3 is CSALRTALTVAFF. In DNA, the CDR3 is TGCAGTGCCCTCCGGACAGCCCTGACGGTAGCTTTCTTT.

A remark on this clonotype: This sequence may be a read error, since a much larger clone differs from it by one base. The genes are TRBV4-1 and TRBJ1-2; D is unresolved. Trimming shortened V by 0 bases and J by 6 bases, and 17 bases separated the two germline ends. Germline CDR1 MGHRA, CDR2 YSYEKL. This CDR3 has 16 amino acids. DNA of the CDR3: TGCGCCAGCAGCCAAGAGGCCAGGTGGCGTCACGATGGCTACACCTTC. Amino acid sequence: CASSQEARWRHDGYTF.

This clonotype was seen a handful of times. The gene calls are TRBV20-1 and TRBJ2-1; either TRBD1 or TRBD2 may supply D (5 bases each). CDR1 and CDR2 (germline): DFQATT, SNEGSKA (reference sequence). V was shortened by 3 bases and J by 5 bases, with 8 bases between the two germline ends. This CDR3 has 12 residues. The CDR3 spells CSARWGNNEQFF. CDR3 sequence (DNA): TGCAGTGCTAGGTGGGGGAACAATGAGCAGTTCTTC.

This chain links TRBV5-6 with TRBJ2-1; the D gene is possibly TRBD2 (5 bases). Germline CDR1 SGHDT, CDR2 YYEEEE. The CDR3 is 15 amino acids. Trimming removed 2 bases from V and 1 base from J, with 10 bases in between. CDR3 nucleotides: TGTGCCAGCAGCTTAAAGGGAGTTTCCTACAATGAGCAGTTCTTC. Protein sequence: CASSLKGVSYNEQFF.

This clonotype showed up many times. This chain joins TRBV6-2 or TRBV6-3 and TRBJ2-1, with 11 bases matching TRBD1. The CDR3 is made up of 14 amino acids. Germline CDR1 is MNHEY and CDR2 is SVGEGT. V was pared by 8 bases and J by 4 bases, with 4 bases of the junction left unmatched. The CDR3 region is CASGTGGNYNEQFF. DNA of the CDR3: TGTGCCAGCGGGACAGGGGGAAATTACAATGAGCAGTTCTTC.

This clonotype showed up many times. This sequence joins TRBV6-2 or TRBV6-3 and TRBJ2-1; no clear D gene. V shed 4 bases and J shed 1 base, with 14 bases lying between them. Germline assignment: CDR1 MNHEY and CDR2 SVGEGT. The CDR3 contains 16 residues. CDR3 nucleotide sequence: TGTGCCAGCAGTTCCCTAGGTATTCGGTCCTACAATGAGCAGTTCTTC. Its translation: CASSSLGIRSYNEQFF.